This T cell receptor (beta chain) was identified in a study of beta chain features in type 1 diabetes. All of the isolated RNA was reverse transcribed, so expressed TCRB transcripts were sequenced. The data were produced by immunoSEQ multiplex PCR, yet TCRdb's version contains in-frame clones alone and is incomplete. The table includes roughly 450,000 clones, approximately 15% detected once. As for this clone: The antigen remains undetermined.

CDR1 is SGHDN, CDR2 FVKESK, per germline. J was trimmed by 0 bases and V by 1 base; bases with no gene match: 9. The length of the CDR3 is 18 residues. Broader study findings: It was among patients, rather than healthy donors, that naive, central memory and Treg TCRB repertoires appeared more similar.

The sequenced material came from naive CD4+ T cells from blood. The rearrangement joins TRBV14 to TRBJ2-3, with 8 bases matching TRBD2. The sequence was obtained from a man younger than 45 in good health. The CDR3 DNA sequence: TGTGCCAGCAGCCAAGTCCTGCAAGCGGGGGCGAGCACAGATACGCAGTATTTT. The encoded protein is CASSQVLQAGASTDTQYF.